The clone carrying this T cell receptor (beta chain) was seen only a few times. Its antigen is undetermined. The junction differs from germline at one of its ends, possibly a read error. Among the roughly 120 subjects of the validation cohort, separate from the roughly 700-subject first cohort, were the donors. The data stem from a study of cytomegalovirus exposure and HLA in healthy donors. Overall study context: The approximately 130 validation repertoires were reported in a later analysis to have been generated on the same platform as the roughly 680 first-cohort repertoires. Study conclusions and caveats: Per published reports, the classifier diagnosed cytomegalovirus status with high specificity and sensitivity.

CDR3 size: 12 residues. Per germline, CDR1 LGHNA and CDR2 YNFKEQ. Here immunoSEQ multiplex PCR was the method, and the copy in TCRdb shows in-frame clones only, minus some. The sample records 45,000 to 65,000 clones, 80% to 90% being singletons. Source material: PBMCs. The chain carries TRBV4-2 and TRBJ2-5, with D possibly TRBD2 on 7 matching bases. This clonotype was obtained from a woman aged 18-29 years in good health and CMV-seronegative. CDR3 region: CASSQWGAGEHF. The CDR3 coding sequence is TGTGCCAGCAGCCAGTGGGGGGCGGGGGAGCACTTC.